What follows are 22 T cell receptor beta chains derived from one specimen sequenced in a study of identifying expanded T cells in peripheral blood. TCRdb's table, derived via immunoSEQ multiplex PCR, lists solely in-frame clones and lacks some. The sample lists around 120,000 clones; approximately 86% were seen once. The sample taken for sequencing was blood. These receptors originate from a person aged 18 to 75 in good health.

V and J are TRBV2 and TRBJ2-5, with a tentative D call TRBD1 (5 bases). V gave up 1 base and J gave up 1 base, with 10 bases separating them. CDR3 length equals 15 residues. Germline V gives CDR1 SNHLY, CDR2 FYNNEI. The CDR3 DNA follows: TGTGCCAGCAGTGAAGAGGGGCTCGGCCAAGAGACCCAGTACTTC. This codes for CASSEEGLGQETQYF.

This chain uses TRBV7-9 with TRBJ2-7, with D tentatively TRBD1 (6 bases). This CDR3 has 14 amino acids. Germline CDR1 is SEHNR and CDR2 is FQNEAQ (reference sequence). V was cut by 0 bases and J by 0 bases, with 6 bases left in between. CDR3 DNA sequence: TGTGCCAGCAGCTTAGCGGACAGCTCCTACGAGCAGTACTTC. This gives the protein CASSLADSSYEQYF.

A single count supports this clone. This chain joins TRBV10-3 and TRBJ1-1, with a possible D match to TRBD1 (5 bases). V lost 3 bases and J lost 0, with 8 bases in between. Looked up from germline, CDR1 is ENHRY and CDR2 is SYGVKD. The CDR3 has 14 amino acids. The CDR3 is CAISDQGLNTEAFF. The DNA of the CDR3 is TGTGCCATCAGTGATCAGGGTCTGAACACTGAAGCTTTCTTT.

The chain joins TRBV5-5 to TRBJ2-7; no clear D gene. The germline gives CDR1 SGHKS, CDR2 YYEKEE (reference sequence). V was shortened by 1 base and J by 0 bases, with 8 bases between the two germline ends. The CDR3 spans 14 residues. CDR3 in DNA: TGTGCCAGCAGCTTGCAAGGGAACTCCTACGAGCAGTACTTC. As protein: CASSLQGNSYEQYF.

V is TRBV10-3 and J is TRBJ2-5; TRBD1 matches 8 bases. The ends lost 4 bases at V and 1 base at J; junction bases unmatched: 5. Germline CDR1 and CDR2: ENHRY and SYGVKD. The CDR3 is 15 residues long. Written as DNA, the CDR3 is TGTGCCATCAGTGGACAGGGGACAACCCAAGAGACCCAGTACTTC. This translates into CAISGQGTTQETQYF.

The chain joins TRBV30 to TRBJ1-1; 9 nucleotides align to TRBD1. CDR3 length: 13 amino acids. CDR1 GTSNPN and CDR2 SVGIG come from the germline V gene (reference sequence). V gave up 5 bases and J gave up 3 bases; unmatched junction bases: 4. CDR3 amino acids: CAWGRTGDTEAFF. In DNA form, the CDR3 reads TGTGCCTGGGGTAGGACAGGGGACACTGAAGCTTTCTTT.

V gene TRBV27 combines with J gene TRBJ1-5; no clear D gene. The germline gives CDR1 MNHEY, CDR2 SMNVEV (reference sequence). This CDR3 is 13 amino acids long. Trimming took off 2 bases at V and 2 bases at J, with 4 bases between the two ends. The CDR3 bases are TGTGCCAGCAGTTTAACAGGCAATCAGCCCCAGCATTTT. This codes for CASSLTGNQPQHF.

The rearrangement uses TRBV27 and TRBJ2-5, with TRBD1 as a possible D gene (6 bases). Trimming took off 3 bases at V and 1 base at J, with 12 bases between the two ends. The length of the CDR3 is 15 residues. In germline, CDR1 is MNHEY, CDR2 SMNVEV (reference sequence). CDR3 sequence (DNA): TGTGCCAGCAGTTTTGGCAGGGGCCTCCAAGAGACCCAGTACTTC. Its translation: CASSFGRGLQETQYF.

The chain uses TRBV15 and TRBJ2-5, with TRBD2 as a possible D gene (6 bases). CDR3 size: 15 residues. The germline CDR1 and CDR2 sequences are LNHNV and YYDKDF (reference sequence). Trimming took off 0 bases at V and 5 bases at J, with 13 bases between the two ends. This chain's CDR3 is CATSRDGSGGETQYF. CDR3 nucleotide sequence: TGTGCCACCAGCAGAGACGGATCCGGGGGTGAGACCCAGTACTTC.

This chain connects TRBV29-1 to TRBJ1-1; 11 positions match TRBD1. Trimming removed 4 bases from V and 6 bases from J; junction bases left unmatched: 1. Germline V CDR1 and CDR2: SQVTM, ANQGSEA. The CDR3 runs to 12 residues. In nucleotides, the CDR3 is TGCAGCGTTGCGGGACAGGGGGCTGAAGCTTTCTTT. It specifies CSVAGQGAEAFF.

The chain is built from TRBV4-1 and TRBJ2-1, with TRBD2 matching over 7 bases. The CDR3 totals 16 residues. V lost 0 bases and J lost 3; bases outside the gene matches: 5. The V gene's germline CDR1 is MGHRA and CDR2 YSYEKL. CDR3 sequence (DNA): TGCGCCAGCAGCCAAGATCCAGCGGGAAGCTACAATGAGCAGTTCTTC. Its translation is CASSQDPAGSYNEQFF.

J is TRBJ2-5 and V is TRBV12-5; 14 bases are shared with TRBD2. Germline V gene lookup returns CDR1 LGHNT and CDR2 FRNRAP. J gave up 4 bases and V 5 bases, and 6 bases lay outside the gene matches. CDR3 size: 16 residues. CDR3 amino acids: CASGPAGTSGGETQYF. The CDR3 coding sequence is TGTGCTAGTGGTCCGGCCGGGACTAGCGGGGGAGAGACCCAGTACTTC.

The chain is built from TRBV5-5 and TRBJ2-3; D may be TRBD1 or TRBD2 (5 bases each). Germline V gene data show CDR1 as SGHKS and CDR2 as YYEKEE (reference sequence). CDR3 length equals 15 residues. Trimming took off 4 bases at V and 5 bases at J, with 17 bases between the two ends. The CDR3 sequence is CASSPGQGVGDTQYF. For the CDR3, the DNA is TGTGCCAGCAGCCCTGGGCAGGGAGTTGGAGATACGCAGTATTTT.

The rearrangement links TRBV6-1 to TRBJ2-7, with D perhaps TRBD1 (5 bases). Germline CDR1 and CDR2: MNHNS and SASEGT. Trimming cost V 8 bases and J 6 bases, with 17 bases left between them. The CDR3 runs to 13 residues. The CDR3 bases are TGTGCCAGCGGTAGGATCCCTAGGGGCGAGCAGTACTTC. As protein: CASGRIPRGEQYF.

Of note for this clone: Other DNA sequences of this sample code for an identical CDR3. This sequence joins TRBV28 and TRBJ1-2, with TRBD1 matching 8 bases. Germline CDR1 MDHEN, CDR2 SYDVKM. With 5 bases clipped from V and 2 bases from J, the junction kept 4 bases outside the gene matches. The CDR3 contains 14 residues. The CDR3 DNA is TGTGCCAGCAGTCTTGGACAGGGCAACTATGGCTACACCTTC. This codes for CASSLGQGNYGYTF.

The rearrangement uses TRBV4-2 and TRBJ1-1; no reliable D call. This CDR3 region has 12 residues. Germline lookup yields CDR1 LGHNA and CDR2 YNFKEQ. Trimming shortened V by 1 base and J by 8 bases, and 8 bases separated the two germline ends. The CDR3 sequence is CASSQVLEEAFF. The CDR3 DNA sequence: TGTGCCAGCAGCCAAGTGCTCGAGGAAGCTTTCTTT.

This rearrangement joins TRBV5-6 to TRBJ2-1; D may be TRBD1 (6 bases). Germline loops: CDR1 SGHDT, CDR2 YYEEEE. The CDR3 has 15 amino acids. V dropped 0 bases and J dropped 8 bases, with 15 bases sitting between them. The DNA for the CDR3 is TGTGCCAGCAGCTTGGAGCAGGGGTGGATGGATGAGCAGTTCTTC. This encodes CASSLEQGWMDEQFF.

This chain connects TRBV7-2 to TRBJ2-7; the match to TRBD2 covers 12 bases. The CDR3 sequence is 19 residues long. Germline CDR1 SGHTA, CDR2 FQGNSA. The junction had 11 bases not matched to a gene; V was cut back by 1 base and J by 1 base. The CDR3 loop is CASSLVFSGGLAGSYEQYF. The CDR3, as DNA: TGTGCCAGCAGCTTAGTCTTCAGTGGTGGACTAGCGGGATCCTACGAGCAGTACTTC.

The chain recombines TRBV18 with TRBJ2-1; D gene ambiguous. The CDR3 sequence is 16 residues long. Trimming shortened V by 2 bases and J by 1 base, and 12 bases separated the two germline ends. Germline loops: CDR1 KGHSH, CDR2 LQKENI. The CDR3 loop reads CASSPDLGKSYNEQFF. CDR3 nucleotide sequence: TGTGCCAGCTCACCAGACTTGGGCAAATCCTACAATGAGCAGTTCTTC.

J is TRBJ2-2 and V is TRBV19; D possibly uses TRBD1 or TRBD2 (5 bases each). Germline CDR1 reads LNHDA; CDR2 reads SQIVND (reference sequence). The CDR3 is 14 amino acids. The V end was cut by 3 bases, the J end by 7 bases, with 12 bases between. The CDR3: CASSMGERGGELFF. Here the CDR3 DNA reads TGTGCCAGTAGTATGGGGGAGAGGGGCGGGGAGCTGTTTTTT.

The rearrangement joins TRBV11-1 to TRBJ1-1; D gene uncertain. Germline V gene data show CDR1 as SGHAT and CDR2 as FQDESV (reference sequence). This CDR3 has 13 amino acids. Trimming shortened V by 4 bases and J by 0 bases, and 6 bases separated the two germline ends. The CDR3 DNA sequence: TGTGCCAGCAGCTCAAATATGAACACTGAAGCTTTCTTT. This encodes CASSSNMNTEAFF.

The chain carries TRBV7-9 and TRBJ2-2; 10 nucleotides line up with TRBD1. The CDR3 spans 18 residues. The V gene's germline CDR1 is SEHNR and CDR2 FQNEAQ (reference sequence). Trimming removed 5 bases from V and 5 bases from J; junction bases left unmatched: 14. CDR3 sequence: CASSLMYLRDRGTGELFF. CDR3 nucleotides: TGTGCCAGCAGCCTGATGTACCTCCGGGACAGGGGTACCGGGGAGCTGTTTTTT.